These 11 T cell receptor beta chains were all obtained from the same sample, sequenced in a study of T-cell reconstitution after alpha-beta-depleted transplantation in children. The authors prepared the TCRbeta library with unique molecular identifiers. Each CDR3 protein is one row after TCRdb ran MiXCR on the PCR reads. Among about 400,000 distinct CDR3 sequences listed, roughly 21% were seen once. The sample here was PBMCs from the stem cell graft donor, taken from the stem cell graft. These receptors all stem from a human donor who donated a stem cell graft to a child with acute myeloid leukemia.

Only a few counts were recorded for this clonotype. This chain connects TRBV29-1 to TRBJ2-5, with TRBD2 matching over 8 bases. The length of the CDR3 is 14 residues. In germline, CDR1 is SQVTM, CDR2 ANQGSEA. J was trimmed by 1 base and V by 5 bases; bases with no gene match: 6. The CDR3 nucleotides are TGCAGCGTTACGACTAGCGTATCCCAAGAGACCCAGTACTTC. Amino acid sequence: CSVTTSVSQETQYF.

This clonotype turned up a few times. The chain combines TRBV28 with TRBJ2-1, with TRBD2 matching 9 bases. Germline V lookup: CDR1 MDHEN, CDR2 SYDVKM. The CDR3 is 18 amino acids. The V gene end was trimmed by 4 bases and the J gene end by 6 bases; junction bases not matched to a gene: 16. This CDR3 is CASSSYSITSGQTNEQFF. As DNA, the CDR3 is TGTGCCAGCAGTTCCTATTCGATCACTAGCGGGCAAACCAATGAGCAGTTCTTC.

This clonotype was detected a few times. The chain has TRBV9 and TRBJ2-1; possible D gene TRBD1, 6 bases. The ends were cut back, 4 bases at V and 0 bases at J, with 14 bases in the middle. This CDR3 contains 16 residues. The germline CDR1 and CDR2 sequences are SGDLS and YYNGEE. CDR3 nucleotides: TGTGCCAGCAGCCCATCAAGGGGGAGCTCCTACAATGAGCAGTTCTTC. It encodes CASSPSRGSSYNEQFF.

In its sample, this clonotype was seen a few times. The chain employs TRBV5-6 and TRBJ2-4; D possibly corresponds to TRBD1 (6 bases). Germline V gene lookup returns CDR1 SGHDT and CDR2 YYEEEE. This CDR3 has 18 amino acids. With 1 base removed from V and 8 bases from J, the gap between germline ends came to 25 bases. The CDR3, as DNA: TGTGCCAGCAGCTTGCAGCTGCCGGGACAAAGGAGCGAGGACATTCAGTACTTC. Its translation is CASSLQLPGQRSEDIQYF. The full variable domain, completed using reference TRBV5-6 and TRBJ2-4, is DAGVTQSPTHLIKTRGQQVTLRCSPKSGHDTVSWYQQALGQGPQFIFQYYEEEERQRGNFPDRFSGHQFPNYSSELNVNALLLGDSALYLCASSLQLPGQRSEDIQYFGAGTRLSVL.

This clonotype showed up just a few times. The gene calls are TRBV21-1 and TRBJ1-5. TRBV21-1 is a recognized pseudogene. The length of the CDR3 is 18 residues. The CDR3 bases are TGTGCCAGCAGCAAAGTGGAGGAGGAGGGGATTTTTGATCAGCCCCAGCATTTT. Protein sequence: CASSKVEEEGIFDQPQHF.

V is TRBV12-3 or TRBV12-4 and J is TRBJ1-2; a weak D match, TRBD1 (6 bases). Trimming took 5 bases from V and 4 from J, leaving 11 bases between them. This CDR3 contains 13 residues. The CDR3 here is CASSTGTLYGYTF. CDR3 bases: TGTGCCAGCAGTACCGGGACACTCTATGGCTACACCTTC.

This clonotype was counted only a few times. The V gene is TRBV5-1, the J gene TRBJ1-3; D is ambiguous. Deletions cut 0 bases from V and 8 bases from J, with 12 bases between. CDR1 is SGHRS and CDR2 is YFSETQ in the germline V gene. The CDR3 has 14 residues. CDR3 in amino acids: CASSLAGSRDTIYF. In DNA, the CDR3 is TGCGCCAGCAGCTTGGCCGGATCGAGGGACACCATATATTTT. The variable domain in full, completed from reference TRBV5-1 and TRBJ1-3, reads KAGVTQTPRYLIKTRGQQVTLSCSPISGHRSVSWYQQTPGQGLQFLFEYFSETQRNKGNFPGRFSGRQFSNSRSEMNVSTLELGDSALYLCASSLAGSRDTIYFGEGSWLTVV.

This clonotype was seen many times. The rearrangement links TRBV15 to TRBJ2-3; D may be TRBD1 (5 bases). V lost 0 bases and J lost 8, with 18 bases in between. Germline V gives CDR1 LNHNV, CDR2 YYDKDF (reference sequence). The CDR3 runs to 16 residues. CDR3 loop: CATSRDPLSGLGTQYF. CDR3 in DNA: TGTGCCACCAGCAGAGATCCACTATCAGGGTTGGGTACGCAGTATTTT.

This chain uses TRBV12-3 or TRBV12-4 with TRBJ1-1, with D unresolved. The V end lost 3 bases, the J end lost 3 bases, and 11 bases lay between the germline ends. This CDR3 spans 14 amino acids. For the CDR3, the DNA is TGTGCCAGCAGTTTGGGCGGAGGGTACACTGAAGCTTTCTTT. This encodes CASSLGGGYTEAFF.

V gene TRBV5-1 combines with J gene TRBJ2-1, with 8 nucleotides matching TRBD2. CDR1 SGHRS and CDR2 YFSETQ come from the germline V gene. The CDR3 covers 15 residues. Losses at the gene ends were 5 bases for V and 1 base for J; bases not matched to a gene: 5. CDR3 protein: CASRMAGGSYNEQFF. CDR3 nucleotides: TGCGCCAGCAGGATGGCGGGAGGATCCTACAATGAGCAGTTCTTC.

The rearrangement joins TRBV20-1 to TRBJ2-7; 7 bases align to TRBD2. Germline lookup yields CDR1 DFQATT and CDR2 SNEGSKA (reference sequence). Trimming took 4 bases from V and 4 from J; bases not matched to a gene: 13. The CDR3 extends over 15 amino acids. For the CDR3, the DNA is TGCAGTGCTACCACGGGACGGGGGGATGGGTACGAGCAGTACTTC. Protein sequence: CSATTGRGDGYEQYF.